This T cell receptor beta chain was identified in a study of regulatory T cells in long-lasting Graves disease. The time point: newly diagnosed GD, antithyroid drugs for less than 3 months. Scientists built the TCR library using RNA that was extracted from PBMCs. About this clonotype: At one of its ends the junction is not consistent with the germline gene, which may arise from a read error.

Through Arm-PCR of CDR3 regions and iRepertoire HTBI primers, TCR beta libraries were built. MiXCR, run by TCRdb on the multiplex PCR reads, gives a single entry per CDR3 protein. The repertoire holds about 420,000 distinct CDR3 sequences, with around 17% as singletons. The sample was also reused in another study, on T cells in Graves' hyperthyroidism and ophthalmopathy.

This TCR derives from a woman aged 18-29 years with Graves disease. This specimen was peripheral blood mononuclear cells (PBMCs), taken at new diagnosis, from a patient treated with antithyroid drugs.

The chain's CDR3 is CGVGQVLSGANVLTF. CDR3 in DNA: TGCGGCGTGGGACAGGTCCTCTCTGGGGCCAACGTCCTGACTTTC. This chain uses TRBV29-1 with TRBJ2-6; 8 nucleotides align to TRBD1. CDR1 is SQVTM, CDR2 ANQGSEA, per germline. CDR3 length: 15 residues.